These T cell receptor beta chains were read from a single sample in a study of CD8 T cells in ankylosing spondylitis. A single record per CDR3 protein comes from TCRdb applying MiXCR to the 5' RACE reads. This table has 200,000 to 250,000 distinct CDR3 sequences, around 19% appearing once. Source material: blood, either unsorted or a sorted T cell fraction (not recorded which). These receptor sequences come from a male donor with ankylosing spondylitis. Each CDR3 is given with its conserved first and last residue. Fields, in order: CDR3 DNA, CDR3 protein, CDR3 length, V gene, D gene, J gene, clone size. D genes are given only for firm matches. Not all rows give a size; the values are once, few, many and, for expanded clones, a class.

CDR3 DNA: TGTGCCAGCAGCTTAAGTTCCGGGGAGCTGTTTTTT; CDR3 protein: CASSLSSGELFF; CDR3 length: 12; V gene: TRBV7-2; D gene: NA; J gene: TRBJ2-2; clone size: many
CDR3 DNA: TGCGCCAGCAGCCAACCCCGGGTAGGGTTGGAGCAGTACTTC; CDR3 protein: CASSQPRVGLEQYF; CDR3 length: 14; V gene: TRBV4-1; D gene: NA; J gene: TRBJ2-7; clone size: NA
CDR3 DNA: TGTGCATTCGGGGCCGGGACAGGGGTGAATGAGCAGTTCTTC; CDR3 protein: CAFGAGTGVNEQFF; CDR3 length: 14; V gene: TRBV30; D gene: TRBD1; J gene: TRBJ2-1; clone size: NA
CDR3 DNA: TGCGCCAGCAGCCAAGATTTTGGGGTCGGGGCCAACGTCCTGACTTTC; CDR3 protein: CASSQDFGVGANVLTF; CDR3 length: 16; V gene: TRBV4-1; D gene: NA; J gene: TRBJ2-6; clone size: NA
CDR3 DNA: TGTGCCAGCAGCCAAGAATCTTGGTACACCGGGGAGCTGTTTTTT; CDR3 protein: CASSQESWYTGELFF; CDR3 length: 15; V gene: TRBV14; D gene: NA; J gene: TRBJ2-2; clone size: few
CDR3 DNA: TGTGCCAGCAGCTCGGGACAGGGGGCCGACAATGAGCAGTTCTTC; CDR3 protein: CASSSGQGADNEQFF; CDR3 length: 15; V gene: TRBV7-9; D gene: TRBD1; J gene: TRBJ2-1; clone size: few
CDR3 DNA: TGTGCCAGCAGGACGGGATCCGGTGGGCCAGATACGCAGTATTTT; CDR3 protein: CASRTGSGGPDTQYF; CDR3 length: 15; V gene: TRBV27; D gene: NA; J gene: TRBJ2-3; clone size: few
CDR3 DNA: TGTGCCAGCAGCCCTGAGGTGGGGAGCCATTCCTACGAGCAGTACTTC; CDR3 protein: CASSPEVGSHSYEQYF; CDR3 length: 16; V gene: TRBV27; D gene: NA; J gene: TRBJ2-7; clone size: NA
CDR3 DNA: TGTGCCAGCAGTCACGACAGCTACGAGCAGTACTTC; CDR3 protein: CASSHDSYEQYF; CDR3 length: 12; V gene: TRBV5-6; D gene: NA; J gene: TRBJ2-7; clone size: few
CDR3 DNA: TGCGCCAGCAGCCACGGTACAGCAACTAATGAAAAACTGTTTTTT; CDR3 protein: CASSHGTATNEKLFF; CDR3 length: 15; V gene: TRBV4-3; D gene: NA; J gene: TRBJ1-4; clone size: few
CDR3 DNA: TGCGCCAGCAGCCAAACAACCACCTACGAGCAGTACTTC; CDR3 protein: CASSQTTTYEQYF; CDR3 length: 13; V gene: TRBV4-1; D gene: NA; J gene: TRBJ2-7; clone size: NA
CDR3 DNA: TGTGCCAGCAGCTTCGAACAGGGGCCAGAGACCCAGTACTTC; CDR3 protein: CASSFEQGPETQYF; CDR3 length: 14; V gene: TRBV5-5; D gene: TRBD1; J gene: TRBJ2-5; clone size: NA
CDR3 DNA: TGTGCCAGCAGCTTTCGGGGGGACACCATATATTTT; CDR3 protein: CASSFRGDTIYF; CDR3 length: 12; V gene: TRBV7-8; D gene: NA; J gene: TRBJ1-3; clone size: few
CDR3 DNA: TGTGCCAGCAGCTTAAACAGTGAAGCTTTCTTT; CDR3 protein: CASSLNSEAFF; CDR3 length: 11; V gene: TRBV7-9; D gene: NA; J gene: TRBJ1-1; clone size: NA
CDR3 DNA: TGTGCCAGCAGCGTCACCGCGGGGGAGTACAATGAGCAGTTCTTC; CDR3 protein: CASSVTAGEYNEQFF; CDR3 length: 15; V gene: TRBV9; D gene: TRBD2; J gene: TRBJ2-1; clone size: NA
CDR3 DNA: TGTGCCAGTAGCCCCCTTGGGGGCGCGTCTCAGCCCCAGCATTTT; CDR3 protein: CASSPLGGASQPQHF; CDR3 length: 15; V gene: TRBV19; D gene: NA; J gene: TRBJ1-5; clone size: few
CDR3 DNA: TGTGCCAGCAGTTTCTCTAGCGGGAGATTCAATGAGCAGTTCTTC; CDR3 protein: CASSFSSGRFNEQFF; CDR3 length: 15; V gene: TRBV12-3/TRBV12-4; D gene: TRBD2; J gene: TRBJ2-1; clone size: many
CDR3 DNA: TGTGCCAGCAGTGGAGCGTACACCGGGGAGCTGTTTTTT; CDR3 protein: CASSGAYTGELFF; CDR3 length: 13; V gene: TRBV25-1; D gene: NA; J gene: TRBJ2-2; clone size: NA
CDR3 DNA: TGCGCCAGCAGCCGAGGACTAGCGGGATCAGGAGATACGCAGTATTTT; CDR3 protein: CASSRGLAGSGDTQYF; CDR3 length: 16; V gene: TRBV4-3; D gene: TRBD2; J gene: TRBJ2-3; clone size: NA
CDR3 DNA: TGTGCCAGCAGCCTACTAGCGGGGGTAGAGACCCAGTACTTC; CDR3 protein: CASSLLAGVETQYF; CDR3 length: 14; V gene: TRBV7-3; D gene: TRBD2; J gene: TRBJ2-5; clone size: few
CDR3 DNA: TGCGCCAGCAGCCCGGACAGCAGTTCCTCTGGAAACACCATATATTTT; CDR3 protein: CASSPDSSSSGNTIYF; CDR3 length: 16; V gene: TRBV4-1; D gene: NA; J gene: TRBJ1-3; clone size: few
CDR3 DNA: TGTGCCAGCAGTCGGTGGAGCAATCAGCCCCAGCATTTT; CDR3 protein: CASSRWSNQPQHF; CDR3 length: 13; V gene: TRBV12-3/TRBV12-4; D gene: NA; J gene: TRBJ1-5; clone size: NA
CDR3 DNA: TGTGCCAGCAGAGGACAGGGGGGGAGGGTCAATGAGCAGTTCTTC; CDR3 protein: CASRGQGGRVNEQFF; CDR3 length: 15; V gene: TRBV7-8; D gene: TRBD1; J gene: TRBJ2-1; clone size: NA
CDR3 DNA: TGTGCCAGCAGCCAAAGGGCCTACGCGCTCTACAATGAGCAGTTCTTC; CDR3 protein: CASSQRAYALYNEQFF; CDR3 length: 16; V gene: TRBV3-1; D gene: NA; J gene: TRBJ2-1; clone size: many